This entry describes one T cell receptor beta chain. CDR1 and CDR2 from the germline V gene are MNHNS and SASEGT. The length of the CDR3 is 11 residues. The J segment lost 10 bases and the V segment lost 8 bases, leaving 5 bases of the junction unmatched. The entry originates in a study of CD4 and CD8 cells across lung adenocarcinoma regions. From the PCR reads, TCRdb called clonotypes with MiXCR, one entry per CDR3 protein. The sample lists thousands of distinct CDR3 sequences, roughly 52% occurring once. The chain carries TRBV6-1 and TRBJ2-1, with 7 positions matching TRBD1. Sample: CD8+ T cells from the center of a lung tumor. The receptor was derived from a female donor with lung adenocarcinoma. The CD4 and CD8 labels of this study may be unreliable. CDR3 sequence: CASQQGYEQFF. DNA for the CDR3: TGTGCCAGCCAACAGGGGTACGAGCAGTTCTTC.